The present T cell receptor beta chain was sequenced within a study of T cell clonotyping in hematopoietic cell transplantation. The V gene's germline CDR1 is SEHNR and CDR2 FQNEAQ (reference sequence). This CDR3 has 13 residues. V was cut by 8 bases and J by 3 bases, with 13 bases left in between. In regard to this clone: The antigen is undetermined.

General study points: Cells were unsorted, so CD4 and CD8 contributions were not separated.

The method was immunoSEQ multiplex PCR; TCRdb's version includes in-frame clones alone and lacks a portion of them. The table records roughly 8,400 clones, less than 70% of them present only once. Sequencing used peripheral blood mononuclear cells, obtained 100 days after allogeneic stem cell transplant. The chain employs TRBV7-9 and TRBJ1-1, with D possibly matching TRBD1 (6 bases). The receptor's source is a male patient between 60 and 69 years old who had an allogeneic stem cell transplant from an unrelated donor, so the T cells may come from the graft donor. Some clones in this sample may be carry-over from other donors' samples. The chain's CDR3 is CASLPGVYTEAFF. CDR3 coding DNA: TGTGCCAGCCTCCCAGGGGTTTACACTGAAGCTTTCTTT.